This T cell receptor (beta chain) was profiled in a study of blood T cell repertoires in COVID-19. Across the study: From T cells, B-cell-depleted T cells, or PBMCs came the material, which was cDNA or gDNA.

Authors' data handling: By means of reference gene primer amplification, nucleated cell counts were estimated. Repertoires were generated with immunoSEQ multiplex PCR, while TCRdb's copy carries only in-frame clones and drops some. V and J calls and clone size are copied from that table; D and trimming were computed from the DNA. This sample yields 40,000 to 50,000 clones, of which around 90% are seen a single time; roughly 4% belongs to the top ten. Germline lookup yields CDR1 LNHDA and CDR2 SQIVND (reference sequence). CDR3 size: 16 residues. V was pared by 5 bases and J by 2 bases, with 7 bases of the junction left unmatched.

The sample was peripheral blood. The sequence was collected from a human donor in a cohort sampled during active COVID-19. The chain is built from TRBV19 and TRBJ1-4; 8 positions agree with TRBD1. The CDR3 loop is CASSLQGAGTNEKLFF. The CDR3 nucleotides read TGTGCCAGTAGTCTGCAGGGGGCCGGGACTAATGAAAAACTGTTTTTT.